The 15 T cell receptor beta chains presented below share a single source sample, sequenced in a study of blood T cells in healthy people across ages. Alongside a J-beta primer mix, a sample-barcoded 5' primer served in a second PCR lasting about 7 to 11 cycles. TCRdb reprocessed the 5' RACE reads with MiXCR, giving one entry per CDR3 protein. The sample includes 850,000 to 1,000,000 distinct CDR3 sequences, roughly 48% of them seen just once. The source material was blood. Receptor source: a man aged 25-45 years in good health.

This chain links TRBV4-2 with TRBJ2-1; D may be TRBD2 (5 bases). CDR1 and CDR2 from the germline V gene are LGHNA and YNFKEQ. CDR3 length equals 14 residues. Trimming took off 4 bases at V and 6 bases at J, with 13 bases between the two ends. The CDR3 is CASSPVEVSNEQFF. DNA of the CDR3: TGTGCCAGCAGCCCAGTGGAGGTGAGCAATGAGCAGTTCTTC.

The sample holds a few counts of this clonotype. The chain has TRBV3-1 and TRBJ1-1; a weak D match, TRBD1 (5 bases). The CDR3 runs to 13 residues. Germline-derived CDR1 and CDR2 are LGHDT and YNNKEL (reference sequence). CDR3 loop: CASQGRVNTEAFF. The CDR3 DNA follows: TGTGCGAGCCAGGGCAGGGTGAACACTGAAGCTTTCTTT.

This chain joins TRBV7-9 and TRBJ1-1, with D hard to call. Trimming stripped 0 bases from V and 8 bases from J, with 10 bases between. The CDR3 is 13 residues long. CDR1 is SEHNR, CDR2 FQNEAQ, per germline (reference sequence). The CDR3 loop is CASSLAGRMEAFF. CDR3 in DNA: TGTGCCAGCAGCTTAGCGGGCCGGATGGAAGCTTTCTTT. The full variable domain, rest sourced from reference TRBV7-9 and TRBJ1-1, is DTGVSQNPRHKITKRGQNVTFRCDPISEHNRLYWYRQTLGQGPEFLTYFQNEAQLEKSRLLSDRFSAERPKGSFSTLEIQRTEQGDSAMYLCASSLAGRMEAFFGQGTRLTVV.

This chain connects TRBV7-2 to TRBJ1-2, with D hard to call. Trimming removed 5 bases from V and 8 bases from J, with 18 bases in between. The CDR3 covers 14 residues. Per the germline V gene, CDR1 is SGHTA and CDR2 is FQGNSA. The DNA of the CDR3 is TGTGCCAGCAGCACCCAGAGGAACGTAGGGGGCTACACCTTC. It translates to CASSTQRNVGGYTF.

The gene calls are TRBV3-1 and TRBJ2-1, with TRBD1 matching over 9 bases. In germline, CDR1 is LGHDT, CDR2 YNNKEL (reference sequence). The J segment lost 4 bases and the V segment lost 5 bases, leaving 3 bases of the junction unmatched. CDR3 length equals 14 residues. CDR3 nucleotide sequence: TGTGCCAGCAGCGAGGGACAGGGATACAATGAGCAGTTCTTC. This codes for CASSEGQGYNEQFF.

This clonotype was detected ten times or more. The V gene is TRBV27, the J gene TRBJ1-2, with TRBD1 as a possible D gene (6 bases). The CDR3 totals 12 residues. V shed 8 bases and J shed 1 base, with 8 bases lying between them. Germline CDR1 MNHEY, CDR2 SMNVEV (reference sequence). CDR3 DNA sequence: TGTGCCAGCCGGACAGTTAACTATGGCTACACCTTC. This codes for CASRTVNYGYTF.

This chain links TRBV7-2 with TRBJ1-6; 7 nucleotides line up with TRBD1. The CDR3 is 14 amino acids. Germline V lookup: CDR1 SGHTA, CDR2 FQGNSA. Trimming took 3 bases from V and 9 from J; bases not matched to a gene: 5. As DNA, the CDR3 is TGTGCCAGCAGCTTGACAGGGTACAGTTCACCCCTCCACTTT. Translating it yields CASSLTGYSSPLHF.

On this clonotype itself: This may be a read error, as it is one base from a much larger clone. The CDR3 loop is CAARSREQFF. The DNA for the CDR3 is TGTGCGGCCAGGTCTAGGGAGCAGTTCTTC. The chain couples TRBV6-6 to TRBJ2-1; D is ambiguous. This CDR3 is built from 10 residues. Germline CDR1 reads MNHNY; CDR2 reads SVGAGI (reference sequence).

This sequence joins TRBV27 and TRBJ1-2; D may be TRBD1 (6 bases). V was cut by 3 bases and J by 6 bases, with 11 bases left in between. Germline V gene sequence: CDR1 MNHEY, CDR2 SMNVEV (reference sequence). The CDR3 spans 13 residues. CDR3 in DNA: TGTGCCAGCAGTTTTAACAGGGACGATGGCTACACCTTC. Its protein is CASSFNRDDGYTF.

The chain has TRBV20-1 and TRBJ2-5, with D unresolved. Trimming took off 0 bases at V and 0 bases at J, with 8 bases between the two ends. Germline V lookup: CDR1 DFQATT, CDR2 SNEGSKA (reference sequence). The CDR3 sequence is 14 residues long. The CDR3 loop is CSARDYGYQETQYF. The CDR3, as DNA: TGCAGTGCTAGAGATTACGGATACCAAGAGACCCAGTACTTC.

The table lists this clonotype with a few counts. The gene calls are TRBV6-1 and TRBJ2-1; TRBD2 is a possible D gene (6 bases). CDR3 length: 15 residues. The germline V gene encodes CDR1 MNHNS and CDR2 SASEGT. Trimming left V 4 bases short and J 9 bases short, with 19 bases between. The CDR3 protein is CASSVRDSPTAEQFF. The CDR3 coding sequence is TGTGCCAGCAGTGTCCGGGACTCTCCCACGGCTGAGCAGTTCTTC.

The genes are TRBV4-3 and TRBJ2-3; D might be TRBD2 (6 bases). Between the trimmed V and J ends, which lost 1 base and 0 bases, there was a span of 14 bases. The CDR3 totals 17 residues. Germline lookup yields CDR1 LGHNA and CDR2 YSLEER. The CDR3 nucleotides read TGCGCCAGCAGCCAAGTGACTCCGGGACTCAGCACAGATACGCAGTATTTT. As protein: CASSQVTPGLSTDTQYF.

In this sample, this clonotype turned up a few times. This rearrangement joins TRBV20-1 to TRBJ1-2, with D possibly matching TRBD1 (6 bases). Trimming removed 3 bases from V and 7 bases from J, with 18 bases in between. Germline CDR1 is DFQATT and CDR2 is SNEGSKA (reference sequence). The CDR3 spans 14 residues. CDR3 DNA sequence: TGCAGTGCTAGGGTCGATGGACAGTACCTTGGCTACACCTTC. Translation gives CSARVDGQYLGYTF.

This chain uses TRBV6-5 with TRBJ2-7; D assignment may be TRBD1 or TRBD2 (5 bases each). CDR1 MNHEY and CDR2 SVGAGI come from the germline V gene. Trimming removed 0 bases at V and 0 bases at J, with 9 bases between. CDR3 length: 15 amino acids. DNA for the CDR3: TGTGCCAGCAGTTACTCGTCAGGGAGCTCCTACGAGCAGTACTTC. Translated: CASSYSSGSSYEQYF.

The V call is TRBV15, the J call TRBJ1-1; D gene ambiguous. The germline CDR1 and CDR2 sequences are LNHNV and YYDKDF (reference sequence). The CDR3 is 13 residues long. With 0 bases removed from V and 7 bases from J, the gap between germline ends came to 9 bases. The CDR3 loop reads CATSRDREDEAFF. The CDR3, as DNA: TGTGCCACCAGCAGAGATCGTGAAGATGAAGCTTTCTTT.